This T cell receptor beta chain is from a study of blood T cell repertoires in COVID-19. Study summary: Sites across the United States, Italy and Spain contributed samples from acute and convalescent COVID-19. The cDNA or gDNA used as material had been derived from T cells, B-cell-depleted T cells, or PBMCs.

V was clipped by 5 bases and J by 2 bases; unmatched bases: 7. Germline V gene sequence: CDR1 SGHVS, CDR2 FQNEAQ. The CDR3 has 17 residues. Original handling: The authors estimated nucleated cell counts from reference gene primer amplification. This table comes from immunoSEQ multiplex PCR, and its TCRdb copy is limited to in-frame clones, with some not included. D and trimming come from the DNA, and the V and J calls and clone size come from that table. The sample records tens of thousands of clones, around nine tenths being singletons. The sequence came from a man between 65 and 85 years old with active COVID-19. The genes are TRBV7-8 and TRBJ1-3, with TRBD1 matching 12 bases. What was sequenced was peripheral blood. CDR3 residues: CASSNRDRGLTGNTIYF. The CDR3 region has the DNA TGTGCCAGCAGCAACCGGGACAGGGGGCTAACTGGAAACACCATATATTTT.